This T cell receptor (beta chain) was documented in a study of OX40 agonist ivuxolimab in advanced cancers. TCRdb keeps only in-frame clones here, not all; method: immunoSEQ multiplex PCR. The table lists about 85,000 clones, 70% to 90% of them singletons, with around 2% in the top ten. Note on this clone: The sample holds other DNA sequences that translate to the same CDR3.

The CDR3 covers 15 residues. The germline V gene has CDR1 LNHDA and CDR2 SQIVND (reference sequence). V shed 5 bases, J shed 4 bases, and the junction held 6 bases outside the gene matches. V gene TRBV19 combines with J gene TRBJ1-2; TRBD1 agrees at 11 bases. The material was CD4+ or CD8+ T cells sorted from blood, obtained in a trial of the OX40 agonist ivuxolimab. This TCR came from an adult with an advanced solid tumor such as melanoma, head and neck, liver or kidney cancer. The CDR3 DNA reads TGTGCCAGTAGTCCGGACAGGGGGCGCAGCTATGGCTACACCTTC. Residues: CASSPDRGRSYGYTF.